This T cell receptor (beta chain) was retrieved from a study of blood T cell repertoires in COVID-19 (dated by TCRdb to 2020 to 2021). Notes on the research overall: Samples covering the acute and convalescent phases of COVID-19 were provided by collaborators in the United States, Italy and Spain. The repertoires were made available in a free public database intended to serve as a resource for research on the immune response to SARS-CoV-2. Samples came from the ongoing ImmuneRACE study (first 160 participants) plus 1,254 subjects from 6 global collaborators. The material from the prospective study consisted of cDNA or gDNA derived from T cells, B-cell-depleted T cells, or PBMCs. A de-identified subject ID, COVID-19 status, age in years and sex were almost always included in the sample metadata. Deeply sampled blood TCRbeta repertoires from subjects exposed to, actively infected with, or recovered from COVID-19 were included in the dataset. Where HLA class I and class II types were available, the types were taken from metadata supplied by the sample provider, not from assay-based typing.

Its CDR3 holds 12 amino acids, cysteine through phenylalanine. Of all the DNA, just the CDR3 is kept, 36 bases in frame from base 1. At the junction V is shortened by 3 bases and J by 8 bases, with 9 bases in between. Per the germline V gene, SGHRS is the CDR1 and YFSETQ is the CDR2. Collaborating institutions collected whole blood in K2EDTA tubes following their own protocols. For TCRbeta analysis, collaborators shipped samples in one of three forms: frozen whole blood, isolated PBMCs, or DNA extracted from either of those sample types. TCRbeta CDR3 regions were amplified from genomic DNA by means of the immunoSEQ Assay, a bias-controlled multiplex PCR. Concerning the study's data processing: The number of nucleated cells in each sample was estimated from the amplification of reference gene primers within the assay. To quantify the absolute abundance of each unique TCRbeta CDR3 rearrangement, sequence reads were collapsed and filtered. For each sample, productive Simpson clonality was calculated by taking the square root of Simpson's diversity index across productive rearrangements. What TCRdb holds here is the immuneACCESS table cut down to in-frame rearrangements. Part of the clones is not present; checked against another copy, under half of the missing clones reflect an unresolved V gene, and the others are unexplained. The V and J calls and clone size come from that table; D and trimming were worked out from the DNA. Here the sample has 150,000 to 200,000 clones; 75% to 90% occur a single time. The ten largest account for around 3.3% of the sample.

This clone was seen a single time. Its antigen has not been determined. It has no much larger one-base neighbor in the sample; base qualities were not kept. Points the paper makes about the study in general: The amount of clinical and demographic metadata varied by source and participant and was provided uncurated.

Sequenced material: peripheral blood. The receptor's source is a man aged 55 to 70 with acute or convalescent COVID-19. The V and J segments used are TRBV5-1 and TRBJ2-1; the D gene cannot be named for sure. The DNA is as follows: TGCGCCAGCAGCTCTGGCCGGGATGAGCAGTTCTTC. The resulting protein is CASSSGRDEQFF.